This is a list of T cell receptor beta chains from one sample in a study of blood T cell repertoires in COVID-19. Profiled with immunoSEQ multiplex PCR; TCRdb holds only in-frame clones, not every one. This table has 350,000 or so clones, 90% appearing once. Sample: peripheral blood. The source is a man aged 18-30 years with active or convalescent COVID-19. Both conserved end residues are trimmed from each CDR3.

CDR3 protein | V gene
ASSPLTLAGGLYEQY | TRBV27
AITQGWVGTEAF | TRBV10-3
ASSYSSGGQETQY | TRBV6-2/TRBV6-3
ASSQGGLADEQF | TRBV4-2
ASSINSIDLAADTQY | TRBV19
ASSAHLGSGNTIY | TRBV9
SASQGFRTEAF | TRBV20-1
ASTFGRSGANVLT | TRBV28
ASSWTGTGELF | TRBV6-2/TRBV6-3
ASSQVLFTDTQY | TRBV4-1
ASSYRLAGIYEQY | TRBV27
ASSPHLRADYEQY | TRBV9
ASSQETGGLAGAEQY | TRBV4-2
ASQFAWGGNYEQY | TRBV28
ASRSIETQY | TRBV7-9
ASSGGLAGRNEQF | TRBV5-1
ASYPLDRGANYGYT | TRBV2
ASRDSGRSPDTQY | TRBV2
ASSLASGLNTEAF | TRBV11-2
ASQDQETQY | TRBV11-2
ASSIMGQSSYEQY | TRBV19
ASSLWTGGLNTEAF | TRBV28
ASSGEGAAGNTIY | TRBV9
ASSFGLAGGAGDYEQY | TRBV4-1
ASSHARQGNTEAF | TRBV28
ASSPGGRAF | TRBV6-1
ASSEPGGSGNTIY | TRBV6-1
ASSILAGFTEAF | TRBV19
ASSQEGDYGYT | TRBV3-1/TRBV3-2
ATRGGGRDEQY | TRBV7-9
ASSYSKIKGDHGYT | TRBV6-5
SVELSTGGWEAF | TRBV29-1
ASSLERSYEQY | TRBV2
ASSVLSQRELF | TRBV12-3/TRBV12-4
ATRTGYNSPLH | TRBV28
ATSDQGTGIGKTQY | TRBV24-1
ASRGQGGEQY | TRBV7-6
ASNTGGGSTDTQY | TRBV5-1
ASSLTQTISYEQY | TRBV5-1
ASSRGHSLEQF | TRBV5-1
ASSQDPAASSPLH | TRBV4-1
ASSQEGTGNSPLH | TRBV6-5
ASSQFETGAYNSPLH | TRBV3-1/TRBV3-2
ASSLLGTSGSYNEQF | TRBV28
ASSIDQGNEQY | TRBV19
ASSQETGGANQPQH | TRBV4-3